This T cell receptor (beta chain) comes out of a study of shared clonotypes between healthy human individuals. Overall study results and limits: What limited the represented genetic and exposure-history diversity was the small number of donors. Memory subsets generally showed smaller estimated richness than naive subsets did. When compared with the clonotypes that were shared by all four sorted-subset donors, the non-shared clonotypes turned out to have lower generation probabilities.

A word on this clone: As yet, its antigen is unknown.

Germline V gives CDR1 SEHNR, CDR2 FQNEAQ (reference sequence). V lost 5 bases to trimming and J lost 0 bases, with 10 bases between them. The CDR3 sequence is 15 residues long. Profiled with immunoSEQ multiplex PCR; TCRdb holds only in-frame clones, not every one. The table includes roughly 1.5 million clones, 95% to 99% detected once. Input material: naive CD4+ T cells sorted from blood. Subset in this sample: CD45RA+ positively selected. The V gene is TRBV7-9, the J gene TRBJ1-4, with D hard to call. This receptor was obtained from a man younger than 40 in good health. CDR3 protein: CASSHRLSTNEKLFF. DNA for the CDR3: TGTGCCAGCAGCCACCGACTCTCAACTAATGAAAAACTGTTTTTT. The entire variable domain, with the rest obtained from reference TRBV7-9 and TRBJ1-4, is as follows: DTGVSQNPRHKITKRGQNVTFRCDPISEHNRLYWYRQTLGQGPEFLTYFQNEAQLEKSRLLSDRFSAERPKGSFSTLEIQRTEQGDSAMYLCASSHRLSTNEKLFFGSGTQLSVL.